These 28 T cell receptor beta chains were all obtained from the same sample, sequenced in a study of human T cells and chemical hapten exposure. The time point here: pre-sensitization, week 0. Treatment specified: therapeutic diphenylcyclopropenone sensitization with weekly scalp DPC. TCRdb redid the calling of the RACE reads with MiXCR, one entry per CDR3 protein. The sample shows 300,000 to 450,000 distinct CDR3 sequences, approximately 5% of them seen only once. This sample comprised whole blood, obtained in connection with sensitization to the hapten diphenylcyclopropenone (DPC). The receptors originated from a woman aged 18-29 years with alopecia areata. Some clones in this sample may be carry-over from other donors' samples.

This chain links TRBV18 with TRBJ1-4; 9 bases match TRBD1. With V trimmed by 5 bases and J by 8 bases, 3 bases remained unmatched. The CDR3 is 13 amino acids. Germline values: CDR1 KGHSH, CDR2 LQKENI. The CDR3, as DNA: TGTGCCAGCTCAGGGGACAGGGACGAAAAACTGTTTTTT. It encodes CASSGDRDEKLFF.

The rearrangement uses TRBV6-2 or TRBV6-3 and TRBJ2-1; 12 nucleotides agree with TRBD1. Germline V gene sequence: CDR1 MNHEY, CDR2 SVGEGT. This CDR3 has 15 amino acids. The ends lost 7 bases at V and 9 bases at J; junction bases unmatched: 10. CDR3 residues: CASIPGGTGGSEQFF. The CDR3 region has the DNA TGTGCCAGCATCCCTGGGGGGACAGGGGGCAGTGAGCAGTTCTTC.

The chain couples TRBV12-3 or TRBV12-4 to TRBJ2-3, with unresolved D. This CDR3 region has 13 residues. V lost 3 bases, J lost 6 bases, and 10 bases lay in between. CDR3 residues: CASSFADRDTQYF. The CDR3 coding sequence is TGTGCCAGCAGTTTCGCGGACCGGGATACGCAGTATTTT.

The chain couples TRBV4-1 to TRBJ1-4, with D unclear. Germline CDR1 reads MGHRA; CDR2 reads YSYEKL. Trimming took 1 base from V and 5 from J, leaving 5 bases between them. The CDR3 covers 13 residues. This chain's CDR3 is CASSQAPNEKLFF. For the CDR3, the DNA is TGCGCCAGCAGCCAAGCGCCGAATGAAAAACTGTTTTTT.

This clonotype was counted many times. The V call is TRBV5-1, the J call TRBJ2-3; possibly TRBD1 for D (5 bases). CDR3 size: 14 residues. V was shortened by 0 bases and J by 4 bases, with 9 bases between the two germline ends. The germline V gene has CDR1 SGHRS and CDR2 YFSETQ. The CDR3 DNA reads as TGCGCCAGCAGCTTGGTGGTAGGGGCAGATACGCAGTATTTT. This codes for CASSLVVGADTQYF.

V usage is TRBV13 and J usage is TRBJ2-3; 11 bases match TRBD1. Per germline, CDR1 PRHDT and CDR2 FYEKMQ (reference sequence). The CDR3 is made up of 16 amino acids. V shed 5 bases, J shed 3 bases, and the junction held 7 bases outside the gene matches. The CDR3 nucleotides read TGTGCCAGCAGCACTGGGACAGGGGGTTTGACAGATACGCAGTATTTT. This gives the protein CASSTGTGGLTDTQYF.

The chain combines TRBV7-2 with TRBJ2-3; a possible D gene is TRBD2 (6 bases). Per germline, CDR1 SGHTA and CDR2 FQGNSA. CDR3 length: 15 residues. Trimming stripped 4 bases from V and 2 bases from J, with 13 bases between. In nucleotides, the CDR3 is TGTGCCAGCAGCTCCATAGCGGCGGCCACAGATACGCAGTATTTT. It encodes CASSSIAAATDTQYF.

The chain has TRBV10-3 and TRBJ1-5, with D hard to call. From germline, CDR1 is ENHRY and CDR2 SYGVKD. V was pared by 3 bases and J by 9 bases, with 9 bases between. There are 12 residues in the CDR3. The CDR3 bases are TGTGCCATCAGTGACCGTGAGATGCCCCAGCATTTT. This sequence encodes CAISDREMPQHF.

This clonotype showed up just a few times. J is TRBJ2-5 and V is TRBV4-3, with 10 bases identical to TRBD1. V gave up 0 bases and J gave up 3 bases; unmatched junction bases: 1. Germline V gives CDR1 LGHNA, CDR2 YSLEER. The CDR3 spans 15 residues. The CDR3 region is CASSQEGTGEETQYF. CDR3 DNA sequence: TGCGCCAGCAGCCAAGAAGGGACAGGGGAAGAGACCCAGTACTTC.

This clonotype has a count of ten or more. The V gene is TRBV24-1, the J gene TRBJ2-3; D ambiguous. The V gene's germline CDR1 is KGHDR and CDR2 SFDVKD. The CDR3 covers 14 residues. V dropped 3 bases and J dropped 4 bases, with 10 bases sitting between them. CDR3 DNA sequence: TGTGCCACCAGTGATGCCTTAGTTTCAGATACGCAGTATTTT. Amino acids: CATSDALVSDTQYF.

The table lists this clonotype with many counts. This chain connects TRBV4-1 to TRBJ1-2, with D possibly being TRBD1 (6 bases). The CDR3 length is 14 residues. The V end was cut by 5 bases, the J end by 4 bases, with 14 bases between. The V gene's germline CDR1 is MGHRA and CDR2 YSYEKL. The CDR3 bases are TGCGCCAGCAGCGAGGGGGAAGGAGTCTATGGCTACACCTTC. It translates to CASSEGEGVYGYTF.

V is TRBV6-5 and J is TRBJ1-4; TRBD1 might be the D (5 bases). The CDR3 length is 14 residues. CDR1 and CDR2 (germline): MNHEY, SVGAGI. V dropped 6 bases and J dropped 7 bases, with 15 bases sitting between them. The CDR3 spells CASSLRDLGEKLFF. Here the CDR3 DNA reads TGTGCCAGCAGCCTCCGGGACTTGGGTGAAAAACTGTTTTTT.

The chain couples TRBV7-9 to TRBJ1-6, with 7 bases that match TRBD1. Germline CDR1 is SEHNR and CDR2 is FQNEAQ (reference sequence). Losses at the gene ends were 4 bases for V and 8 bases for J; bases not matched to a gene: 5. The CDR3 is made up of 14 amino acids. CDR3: CASSSGTADSPLHF. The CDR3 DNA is TGTGCCAGCAGCTCGGGGACAGCAGATTCACCCCTCCACTTT.

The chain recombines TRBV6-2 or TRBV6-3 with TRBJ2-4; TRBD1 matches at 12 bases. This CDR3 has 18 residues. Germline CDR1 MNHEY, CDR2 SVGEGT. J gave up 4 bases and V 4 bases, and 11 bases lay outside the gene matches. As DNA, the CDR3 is TGTGCCAGCAGTTTCCTGAGGGGACAGGGGGCACCAAAAAACATTCAGTACTTC. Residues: CASSFLRGQGAPKNIQYF.

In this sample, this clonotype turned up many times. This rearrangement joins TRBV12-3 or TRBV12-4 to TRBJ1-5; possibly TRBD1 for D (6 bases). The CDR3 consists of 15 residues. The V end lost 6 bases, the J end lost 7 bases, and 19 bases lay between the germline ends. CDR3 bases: TGTGCCAGCAGCCTAGGGGGGCTGGGGCAGCAGCCCCAGCATTTT. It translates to CASSLGGLGQQPQHF.

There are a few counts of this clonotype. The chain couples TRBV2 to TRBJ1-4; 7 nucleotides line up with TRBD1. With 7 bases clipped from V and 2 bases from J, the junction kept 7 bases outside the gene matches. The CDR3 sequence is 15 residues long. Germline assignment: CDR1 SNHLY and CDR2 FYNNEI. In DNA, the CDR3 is TGTGCCAGCATCAGGGGGATTTCGACTAATGAAAAACTGTTTTTT. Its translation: CASIRGISTNEKLFF.

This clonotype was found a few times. As DNA, the CDR3 is TGCGCCAGCAGCCCCCTGGAGGGGGGCGGCGCAGATACGCAGTATTTT. Translating it yields CASSPLEGGGADTQYF. The gene calls are TRBV4-3 and TRBJ2-3; D may match TRBD1 or TRBD2 (6 bases each). V was pared by 4 bases and J by 4 bases, with 18 bases between. The CDR3 covers 16 residues. The germline V gene has CDR1 LGHNA and CDR2 YSLEER.

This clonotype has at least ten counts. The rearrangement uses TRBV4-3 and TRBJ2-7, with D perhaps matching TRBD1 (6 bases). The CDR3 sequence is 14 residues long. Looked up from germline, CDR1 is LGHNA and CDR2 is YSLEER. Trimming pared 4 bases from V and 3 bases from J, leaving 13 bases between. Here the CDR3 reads CASSLALDSYEQYF. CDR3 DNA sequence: TGCGCCAGCAGCCTGGCTTTGGACAGCTACGAGCAGTACTTC.

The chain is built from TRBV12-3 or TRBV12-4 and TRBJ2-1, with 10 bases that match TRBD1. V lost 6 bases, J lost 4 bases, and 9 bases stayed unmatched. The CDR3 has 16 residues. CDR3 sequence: CASRRAGTGVYNEQFF. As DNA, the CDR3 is TGTGCCAGCAGACGCGCCGGGACAGGGGTTTACAATGAGCAGTTCTTC.

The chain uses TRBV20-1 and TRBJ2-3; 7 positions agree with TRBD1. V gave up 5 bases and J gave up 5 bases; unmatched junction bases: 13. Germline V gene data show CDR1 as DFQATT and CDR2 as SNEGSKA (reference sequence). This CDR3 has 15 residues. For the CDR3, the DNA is TGCAGTGCTGCCGCGACAGGGTTGGGAAAAGATACGCAGTATTTT. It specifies CSAAATGLGKDTQYF.

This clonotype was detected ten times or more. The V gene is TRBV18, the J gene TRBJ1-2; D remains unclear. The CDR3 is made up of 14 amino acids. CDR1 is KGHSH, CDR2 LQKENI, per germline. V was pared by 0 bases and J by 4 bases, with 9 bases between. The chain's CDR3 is CASSPPSLLYGYTF. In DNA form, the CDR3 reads TGTGCCAGCTCACCACCCTCCCTTCTCTATGGCTACACCTTC.

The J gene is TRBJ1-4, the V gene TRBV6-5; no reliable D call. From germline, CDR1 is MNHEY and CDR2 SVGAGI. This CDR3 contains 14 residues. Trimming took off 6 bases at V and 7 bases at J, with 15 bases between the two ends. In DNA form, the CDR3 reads TGTGCCAGCAGCCTATGGGTGGAGGGTGAAAAACTGTTTTTT. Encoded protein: CASSLWVEGEKLFF.

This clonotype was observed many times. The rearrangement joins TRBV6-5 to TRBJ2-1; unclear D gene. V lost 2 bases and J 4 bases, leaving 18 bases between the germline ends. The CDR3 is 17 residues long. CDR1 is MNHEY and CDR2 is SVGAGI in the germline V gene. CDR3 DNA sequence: TGTGCCAGCAGTTACCACCCCGTCCGGTCCGGGTACAATGAGCAGTTCTTC. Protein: CASSYHPVRSGYNEQFF.

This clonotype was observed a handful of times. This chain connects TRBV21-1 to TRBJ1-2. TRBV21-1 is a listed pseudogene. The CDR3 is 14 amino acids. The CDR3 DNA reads TGTGCCAGCAGCAAAGGGCCTGGAACAATTGGCTACACCTTC. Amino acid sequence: CASSKGPGTIGYTF.

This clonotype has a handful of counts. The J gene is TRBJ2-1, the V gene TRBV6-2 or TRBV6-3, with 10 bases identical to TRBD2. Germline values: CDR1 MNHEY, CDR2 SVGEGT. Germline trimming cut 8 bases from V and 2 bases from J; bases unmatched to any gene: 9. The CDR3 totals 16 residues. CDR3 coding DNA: TGTGCCAGCTTCACGGTAGCGGGGGGCCCCTACAATGAGCAGTTCTTC. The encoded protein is CASFTVAGGPYNEQFF.

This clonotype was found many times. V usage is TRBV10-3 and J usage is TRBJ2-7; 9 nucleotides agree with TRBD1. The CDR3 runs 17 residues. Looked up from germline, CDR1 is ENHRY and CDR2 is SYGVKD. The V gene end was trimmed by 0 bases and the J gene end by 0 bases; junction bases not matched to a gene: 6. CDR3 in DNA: TGTGCCATCAGTGAGTCAGGTTGGGACAGGGACTCCTACGAGCAGTACTTC. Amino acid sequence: CAISESGWDRDSYEQYF.

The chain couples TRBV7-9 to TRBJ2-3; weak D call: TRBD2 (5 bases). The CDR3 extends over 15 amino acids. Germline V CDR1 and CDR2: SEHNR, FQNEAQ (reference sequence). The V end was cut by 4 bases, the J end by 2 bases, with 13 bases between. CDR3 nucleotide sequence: TGTGCCAGCAGCTCTACTAGATCAATCACAGATACGCAGTATTTT. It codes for CASSSTRSITDTQYF.

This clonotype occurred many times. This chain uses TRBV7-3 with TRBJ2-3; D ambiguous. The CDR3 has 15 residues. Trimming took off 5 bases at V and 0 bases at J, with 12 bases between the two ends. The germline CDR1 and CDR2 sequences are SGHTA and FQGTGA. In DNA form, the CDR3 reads TGTGCCAGCAGCCGAGGCTACACCAGCACAGATACGCAGTATTTT. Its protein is CASSRGYTSTDTQYF.